The present TCR beta chain was sequenced within a study of blood T cell repertoires in COVID-19. Study-wide background: Spain, Italy and the United States supplied samples that represented acute and convalescent COVID-19. Nucleic acid was either cDNA or gDNA, and it came from T cells, B-cell-depleted T cells, or PBMCs.

In the original workflow: Scientists estimated how many nucleated cells there were by amplifying reference gene primers. Sequencing was performed with immunoSEQ multiplex PCR; in TCRdb, only in-frame clones are kept and a portion is missing. V, J and clone size derive from that table, while D and trimming were established from the DNA sequence. This table has approximately 70,000 clones, 79% appearing once. Trimming removed 5 bases from V and 4 bases from J; junction bases left unmatched: 7. The CDR3 totals 16 residues. Germline V CDR1 and CDR2: PRHDT, FYEKMQ (reference sequence). The chain employs TRBV13 and TRBJ2-3, with TRBD2 identical over 12 bases. The clonotype was recovered from a man between 60 and 75 years old with active or convalescent COVID-19. Sequenced input: peripheral blood. In nucleotides, the CDR3 is TGTGCCAGCAGCCAAACTAGCGGGGGGCGAGCAGATACGCAGTATTTT. Translating gives CASSQTSGGRADTQYF.